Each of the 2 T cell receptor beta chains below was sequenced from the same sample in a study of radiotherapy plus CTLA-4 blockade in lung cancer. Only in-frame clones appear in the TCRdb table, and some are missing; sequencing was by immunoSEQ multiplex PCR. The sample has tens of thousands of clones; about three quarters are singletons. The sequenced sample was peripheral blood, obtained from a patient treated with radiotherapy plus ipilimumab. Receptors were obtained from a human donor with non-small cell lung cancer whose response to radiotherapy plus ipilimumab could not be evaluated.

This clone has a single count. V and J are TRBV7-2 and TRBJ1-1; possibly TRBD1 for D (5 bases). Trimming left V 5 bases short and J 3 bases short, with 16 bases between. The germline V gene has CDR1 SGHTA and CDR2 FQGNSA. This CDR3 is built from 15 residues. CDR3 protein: CASSRGQGGDTEAFF. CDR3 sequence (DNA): TGTGCCAGCAGCCGAGGGCAGGGAGGGGACACTGAAGCTTTCTTT.

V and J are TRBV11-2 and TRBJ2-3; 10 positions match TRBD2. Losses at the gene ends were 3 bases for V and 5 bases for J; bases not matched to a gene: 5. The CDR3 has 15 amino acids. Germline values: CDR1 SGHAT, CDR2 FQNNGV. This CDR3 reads CASSLEAGGRDTQYF. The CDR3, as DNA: TGTGCCAGCAGCTTGGAAGCGGGAGGGAGAGATACGCAGTATTTT. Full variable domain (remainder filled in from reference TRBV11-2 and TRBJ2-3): EAGVAQSPRYKIIEKRQSVAFWCNPISGHATLYWYQQILGQGPKLLIQFQNNGVVDDSQLPKDRFSAERLKGVDSTLKIQPAKLEDSAVYLCASSLEAGGRDTQYFGPGTRLTVL.